This is a list of T cell receptor beta chains from one sample in a study of CD8 T cells in Susac syndrome. TCRdb recomputed calls from the immunoSEQ multiplex PCR reads with MiXCR, one row per CDR3 protein. The sample shows about 400,000 distinct CDR3 sequences, more than 70% of them seen only once. Sequencing was performed on CD8+ T cells from PBMCs. These receptors all stem from a human donor with multiple sclerosis. Both conserved end residues are part of each CDR3. The order of the fields is J gene, clone size, D gene, V gene, CDR3 DNA, CDR3 protein. The D gene is left open where the match is weak. Size is omitted from some rows. Given values are once, few, many or a class for expanded clones.

TRBJ2-2 | NA | NA | TRBV7-6 | TGTGCCAGCAGCTTAGTTAGCAGGGCCACCGGGGAGCTGTTTTTT | CASSLVSRATGELFF
TRBJ2-1 | NA | NA | TRBV27 | TGTGCCAGCAGTTTACCCGGGACCGGCGCCAATGAGCAGTTCTTC | CASSLPGTGANEQFF
TRBJ1-5 | NA | NA | TRBV19 | TGTGCCAGTAGCCCGGACAAGCTAACAAGTTTTTATAGCAATCAGCCCCAGCATTTT | CASSPDKLTSFYSNQPQHF
TRBJ2-7 | NA | TRBD1 | TRBV5-1 | TGCGCCAGCAGCTTTGTCGACAGGGGGTACTACGAGCAGTACTTC | CASSFVDRGYYEQYF
TRBJ1-1 | NA | NA | TRBV5-1 | TGCGCCAGCAGCCACTCGGAGGTAGTCACTGAAGCTTTCTTT | CASSHSEVVTEAFF
TRBJ2-1 | few | NA | TRBV27 | TGTGCCAGCAGTTACTACAATGAGCAGTTCTTC | CASSYYNEQFF
TRBJ2-7 | NA | TRBD1 | TRBV13 | TGTGCCAGCAGCTCTCCGGACAGGGGGCGGTACGAGCAGTACTTC | CASSSPDRGRYEQYF
TRBJ1-2 | NA | NA | TRBV4-1 | TGCGCCAGCAGCTCTTCAAGGGGGGATGGCTACACCTTC | CASSSSRGDGYTF
TRBJ2-7 | NA | TRBD1 | TRBV3-1 | TGTGCCAGCAGCCAACCCGGGACAGATACCTACGAGCAGTACTTC | CASSQPGTDTYEQYF
TRBJ1-1 | once | NA | TRBV9 | TGTGCCAGCAGCGTAGTGAACTTTACAAACACTGAAGCTTTCTTT | CASSVVNFTNTEAFF
TRBJ1-2 | NA | NA | TRBV6-1 | TGTGCCAGCAGTGAGGTGGGTGAACTCACCTTC | CASSEVGELTF
TRBJ2-3 | few | NA | TRBV7-9 | TGTGCCAGCGCGAACGCAGCTTATGCTAGCACAGATACGCAGTATTTT | CASANAAYASTDTQYF
TRBJ2-7 | NA | NA | TRBV4-1 | TGCGCCAGCACTCAGCGGGCGGAGAGCTCCTACGAGCAGTACTTC | CASTQRAESSYEQYF
TRBJ2-7 | few | TRBD2 | TRBV6-1 | TGTGCCAGCAGTCGGACTAGCGGTTACGTCGAGCAGTACTTC | CASSRTSGYVEQYF
TRBJ2-5 | NA | NA | TRBV7-8 | TGTGCCAGCAGCTTACCCTTCGGGGAGATCGGGGAGACCCAGTACTTC | CASSLPFGEIGETQYF
TRBJ2-1 | NA | TRBD2 | TRBV2 | TGTGCCAGCAGTGAAGCGGGACTAGCGGAGTCAAATGAGCAGTTCTTC | CASSEAGLAESNEQFF
TRBJ2-7 | NA | TRBD2 | TRBV5-4 | TGTGCCAGCAGCTTGGGGGGTTTGAGGGAGGGCTCGAGCTCCTACGAGCAGTACTTC | CASSLGGLREGSSSYEQYF
TRBJ2-7 | once | TRBD1 | TRBV30 | TGTGCCTGGAGTCTAGGGATCAGGGGGGAGCAGTACTTC | CAWSLGIRGEQYF
TRBJ2-1 | NA | NA | TRBV5-1 | TGCGCCAGCTCCGAGGGGGAGGGTGAGCAGTTCTTC | CASSEGEGEQFF
TRBJ1-3 | NA | NA | TRBV7-9 | TGTGCCAGCAGCTTAATTGTGGCAGCAAAAGGAAACACCATATATTTT | CASSLIVAAKGNTIYF
TRBJ1-2 | few | NA | TRBV6-2/TRBV6-3 | TGTGCCAGCAGTTACGCGGGCCTGTATGGCTACACCTTC | CASSYAGLYGYTF
TRBJ1-2 | NA | NA | TRBV28 | TGTGCCAGCAGTTTCCGCCTTTCAGGGGACTATGGCTACACCTTC | CASSFRLSGDYGYTF
TRBJ2-7 | NA | NA | TRBV7-9 | TGTGCCAGCAGCTCCCCTTTGACAGGATCGTACGAGCAGTACTTC | CASSSPLTGSYEQYF
TRBJ2-7 | NA | NA | TRBV6-5 | TGTGCCAGCAGTTACAATCCGGAGACCTACGAGCAGTACTTC | CASSYNPETYEQYF
TRBJ2-7 | NA | NA | TRBV7-6 | TGTGCCAGCAGCTTATATGGGGGGGAGGACAGCGCTGTTGAGCAGTACTTC | CASSLYGGEDSAVEQYF
TRBJ1-1 | NA | NA | TRBV20-1 | TGCAGTGCTCGTTCCTACCCAGGGCCGGGCACTGAAGCTTTCTTT | CSARSYPGPGTEAFF
TRBJ2-5 | NA | NA | TRBV29-1 | TGCAGCGTCCCCCGGACAGAAGAGACCCAGTACTTC | CSVPRTEETQYF
TRBJ2-5 | NA | TRBD2 | TRBV4-1 | TGCGCCAGCAGCCCCTGGACTAGGAGCCCGCTGAGGACCCAGTACTTC | CASSPWTRSPLRTQYF
TRBJ1-1 | NA | NA | TRBV27 | TGTGCCAGCAGCCCCGAGGCACACCAGAAAATGAACACTGAAGCTTTCTTT | CASSPEAHQKMNTEAFF
TRBJ2-7 | NA | NA | TRBV7-9 | TGTGCCAGCAGCTTACAAGGTCAAACCTACGAGCAGTACTTC | CASSLQGQTYEQYF
TRBJ1-2 | NA | TRBD1 | TRBV7-2 | TGTGCCAGCAGCCACCCGGACAGGCTCGGCTACACCTTC | CASSHPDRLGYTF